This T cell receptor beta chain is from a study of T cell repertoires in cytomegalovirus infection. The wider study: Recently identified HLA-C-restricted CMV epitopes were among the peptides used. Public TCR beta signatures indicated both CMV infection and matching HLA type.

TCRdb independently ran MiXCR on the reads; one entry per CDR3 protein. The profile shows about 500,000 distinct CDR3 sequences, 33% of them singletons. V dropped 1 base and J dropped 2; count of bases not matched to a gene: 0. This CDR3 comprises 15 residues. Germline loops: CDR1 MNHEY, CDR2 SVGAGI. Study-wide results and limits: Frequencies of public TCR beta families were cumulated, and this identified carriers of CMV plus the relevant HLA. CMV-specific HLA-C-restricted TCR beta clonotypes dominated the ex vivo response.

This clonotype was seen a few times. The target antigen is unknown. Sequences were derived from cultured PBMCs, sampled from culture after CMV antigen stimulation. The clonotype originates from a human donor in good health (CMV status not recorded). Some clones in this sample may be carry-over from other donors' samples. This rearrangement joins TRBV6-5 to TRBJ1-1, with 11 bases matching TRBD1. The CDR3 nucleotides read TGTGCCAGCAGTTACTGGACAGGGGGCAACACTGAAGCTTTCTTT. It translates to CASSYWTGGNTEAFF.